A selection of T cell receptor beta chains follows, all from one sample in a study of cytomegalovirus exposure and HLA in healthy donors. The protocol was immunoSEQ multiplex PCR, while the TCRdb copy is restricted to in-frame clones and leaves out a portion. The data show around 50,000 clones, about 94% seen once. The sequenced material came from PBMCs. The source is a woman between 18 and 29 years old in good health and CMV-seropositive. Each CDR3 is given with its conserved first and last residue. The D gene is left open where the match is weak. Clone size is shown for a subset of rows, as once, few, many or a class of expanded clone.

CDR3: CASQAGVYTEAFF
DNA: TGTGCCAGCCAGGCAGGGGTGTACACTGAAGCTTTCTTT
J: TRBJ1-1
D: NA
V: TRBV7-9
size: NA

CDR3: CASSLGQGAEKLFF
DNA: TGCGCCAGCAGCTTGGGTCAGGGGGCTGAAAAACTGTTTTTT
J: TRBJ1-4
D: TRBD1
V: TRBV5-1
size: NA

CDR3: CASSAFLTEGTQYF
DNA: TGTGCCAGCAGCGCCTTCCTAACCGAGGGTACGCAGTATTTT
J: TRBJ2-3
D: NA
V: TRBV11-2
size: NA

CDR3: CATKGTGRAGGEQYF
DNA: TGTGCCACCAAGGGGACCGGGAGGGCCGGGGGCGAGCAGTACTTC
J: TRBJ2-7
D: TRBD2
V: TRBV27
size: NA

CDR3: CSAGTLEQYF
DNA: TGCAGTGCTGGGACTCTCGAGCAGTACTTC
J: TRBJ2-7
D: NA
V: TRBV20-1
size: once

CDR3: CASSVVDNEQFF
DNA: TGTGCCAGCAGTGTGGTAGACAATGAGCAGTTCTTC
J: TRBJ2-1
D: NA
V: TRBV2
size: NA

CDR3: CASSFTNSRQAKNIQYF
DNA: TGCGCCAGCAGCTTCACGAACTCGCGGCAAGCCAAAAACATTCAGTACTTC
J: TRBJ2-4
D: NA
V: TRBV4-3
size: NA

CDR3: CASSPLFTGGSIGTDTQYF
DNA: TGTGCCAGCTCACCTCTATTCACGGGAGGGAGCATCGGCACAGATACGCAGTATTTT
J: TRBJ2-3
D: TRBD2
V: TRBV18
size: NA

CDR3: CASRNGGQGGEQYF
DNA: TGTGCCAGCAGAAACGGCGGACAGGGGGGCGAGCAGTACTTC
J: TRBJ2-7
D: TRBD1
V: TRBV28
size: NA

CDR3: CASSNRPLGNEETQYF
DNA: TGTGCCAGCAGCAACCGCCCCCTAGGTAATGAGGAGACCCAGTACTTC
J: TRBJ2-5
D: NA
V: TRBV5-4
size: NA

CDR3: CASSRGQPPQPQHF
DNA: TGTGCCAGCAGCCGTGGACAGCCTCCTCAGCCCCAGCATTTT
J: TRBJ1-5
D: NA
V: TRBV9
size: NA

CDR3: CASSESPGGEQYF
DNA: TGCGCCAGCAGTGAATCACCCGGGGGAGAGCAGTACTTC
J: TRBJ2-7
D: NA
V: TRBV10-1
size: NA

CDR3: CASRGGLATNEKLFF
DNA: TGTGCCAGCCGCGGTGGCCTGGCAACTAATGAAAAACTGTTTTTT
J: TRBJ1-4
D: NA
V: TRBV6-1
size: NA

CDR3: CASTKGGQGRSGANVLTF
DNA: TGTGCCAGTACCAAGGGGGGACAGGGACGCTCTGGGGCCAACGTCCTGACTTTC
J: TRBJ2-6
D: TRBD1
V: TRBV19
size: NA

CDR3: CASRVEQGYEQYF
DNA: TGTGCCAGCAGGGTAGAGCAGGGGTACGAGCAGTACTTC
J: TRBJ2-7
D: NA
V: TRBV6-1
size: NA

CDR3: CASRNSGTGNNEQFF
DNA: TGTGCCAGCAGAAATAGCGGGACTGGAAACAATGAGCAGTTCTTC
J: TRBJ2-1
D: TRBD2
V: TRBV2
size: NA

CDR3: CASRNRGNYPGELFF
DNA: TGTGCCAGCAGGAACAGGGGAAATTACCCCGGGGAGCTGTTTTTT
J: TRBJ2-2
D: TRBD1
V: TRBV6-6
size: NA

CDR3: CASSSYDRGGNTIYF
DNA: TGTGCCAGCAGCTCATACGACAGGGGTGGAAACACCATATATTTT
J: TRBJ1-3
D: TRBD1
V: TRBV11-3
size: NA

CDR3: CASSYSRGTEAFF
DNA: TGTGCCAGCAGTTACTCCCGGGGCACTGAAGCTTTCTTT
J: TRBJ1-1
D: NA
V: TRBV6-6
size: NA

CDR3: CASSLTGEGAEQYF
DNA: TGTGCCAGCAGTCTGACAGGGGAGGGGGCCGAGCAGTACTTC
J: TRBJ2-7
D: NA
V: TRBV28
size: NA

CDR3: CSVIPGGVNTEAFF
DNA: TGCAGCGTGATCCCGGGCGGGGTGAACACTGAAGCTTTCTTT
J: TRBJ1-1
D: NA
V: TRBV29-1
size: NA

CDR3: CASSATIPYEQYF
DNA: TGTGCCAGCAGCGCCACTATCCCCTACGAGCAGTACTTC
J: TRBJ2-7
D: NA
V: TRBV7-2
size: NA

CDR3: CASSSSSGSHYNEQFF
DNA: TGTGCCAGCAGCTCCTCTAGCGGGAGTCACTATAATGAGCAGTTCTTC
J: TRBJ2-1
D: TRBD2
V: TRBV5-6
size: once

CDR3: CASSLGLAGGADTQYF
DNA: TGTGCCAGCAGCTTAGGGTTAGCGGGAGGGGCAGATACGCAGTATTTT
J: TRBJ2-3
D: TRBD2
V: TRBV7-3
size: NA

CDR3: CASSQPGTASNQYF
DNA: TGTGCCAGCAGCCAGCCGGGGACAGCCTCCAATCAGTACTTC
J: TRBJ2-7
D: TRBD1
V: TRBV5-5
size: NA

CDR3: CASSPSGSSYNEQFF
DNA: TGTGCCAGCAGCCCTAGCGGGAGCTCCTACAATGAGCAGTTCTTC
J: TRBJ2-1
D: TRBD2
V: TRBV7-9
size: NA

CDR3: CASSSGTGSPYGYTF
DNA: TGTGCCAGCAGCTCGGGGACAGGTTCACCATATGGCTACACCTTC
J: TRBJ1-2
D: TRBD1
V: TRBV5-4
size: NA

CDR3: CAISETSGRAGGELFF
DNA: TGTGCCATCAGCGAGACTAGCGGGAGGGCCGGCGGGGAGCTGTTTTTT
J: TRBJ2-2
D: TRBD2
V: TRBV10-3
size: NA

CDR3: CASSISASSYNEQFF
DNA: TGTGCCAGTAGTATTTCAGCTAGCTCCTACAATGAGCAGTTCTTC
J: TRBJ2-1
D: NA
V: TRBV19
size: NA

CDR3: CASTTQRGRFTGELFF
DNA: TGTGCCAGCACGACTCAAAGGGGGAGATTTACCGGGGAGCTGTTTTTT
J: TRBJ2-2
D: NA
V: TRBV5-4
size: NA

CDR3: CARTLAGFDNEQFF
DNA: TGTGCCAGGACCCTAGCGGGATTCGACAATGAGCAGTTCTTC
J: TRBJ2-1
D: TRBD2
V: TRBV2
size: NA

CDR3: CASSTLRGTGRSMNTEAFF
DNA: TGTGCCAGCAGCACACTTAGGGGGACAGGGAGAAGCATGAACACTGAAGCTTTCTTT
J: TRBJ1-1
D: TRBD1
V: TRBV28
size: NA

CDR3: CAITRTSGRDEQFF
DNA: TGTGCCATCACCCGGACTAGCGGGAGGGATGAGCAGTTCTTC
J: TRBJ2-1
D: TRBD2
V: TRBV10-3
size: NA